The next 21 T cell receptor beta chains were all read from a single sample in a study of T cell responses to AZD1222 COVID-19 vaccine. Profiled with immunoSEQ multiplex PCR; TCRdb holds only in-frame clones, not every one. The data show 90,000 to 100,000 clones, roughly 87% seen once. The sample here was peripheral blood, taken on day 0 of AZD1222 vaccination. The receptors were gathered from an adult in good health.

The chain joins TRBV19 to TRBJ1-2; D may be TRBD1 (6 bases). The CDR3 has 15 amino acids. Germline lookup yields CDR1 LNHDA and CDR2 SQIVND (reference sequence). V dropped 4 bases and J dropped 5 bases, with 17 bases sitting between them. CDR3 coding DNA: TGTGCCAGTAGTACGAGGGCACAGGGTGGATATGGCTACACCTTC. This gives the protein CASSTRAQGGYGYTF.

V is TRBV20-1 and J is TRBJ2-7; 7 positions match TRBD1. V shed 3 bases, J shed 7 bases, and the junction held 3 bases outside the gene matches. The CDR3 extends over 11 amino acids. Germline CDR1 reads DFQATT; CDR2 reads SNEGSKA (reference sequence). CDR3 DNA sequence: TGCAGTGCTAGCTACAGGGGAGAGCAGTACTTC. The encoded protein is CSASYRGEQYF.

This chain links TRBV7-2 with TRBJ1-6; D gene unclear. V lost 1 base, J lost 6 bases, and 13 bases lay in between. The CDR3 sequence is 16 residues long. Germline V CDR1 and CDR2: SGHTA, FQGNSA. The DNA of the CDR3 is TGTGCCAGCAGCTTAGTCGCAGGTGCTCTTAATTCACCCCTCCACTTT. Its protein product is CASSLVAGALNSPLHF.

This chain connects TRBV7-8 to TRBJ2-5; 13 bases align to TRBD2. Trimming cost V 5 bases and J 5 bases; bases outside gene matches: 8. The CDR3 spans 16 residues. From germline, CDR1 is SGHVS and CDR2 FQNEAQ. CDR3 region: CASSQHGTSGMETQYF. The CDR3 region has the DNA TGTGCCAGCAGCCAACACGGGACTAGCGGGATGGAGACCCAGTACTTC.

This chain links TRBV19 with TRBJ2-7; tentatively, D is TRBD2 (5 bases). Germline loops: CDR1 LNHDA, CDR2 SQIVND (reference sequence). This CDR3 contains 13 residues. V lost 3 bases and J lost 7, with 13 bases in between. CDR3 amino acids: CASSINPTGEQYV. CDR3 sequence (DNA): TGTGCCAGTAGTATTAACCCCACGGGGGAGCAGTACGTC.

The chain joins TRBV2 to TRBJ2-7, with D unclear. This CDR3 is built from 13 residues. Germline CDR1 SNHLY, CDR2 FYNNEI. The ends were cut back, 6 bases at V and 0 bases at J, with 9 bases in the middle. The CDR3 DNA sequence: TGTGCCAGCAGCAGACGCCTCTCCTACGAGCAGTACTTC. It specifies CASSRRLSYEQYF. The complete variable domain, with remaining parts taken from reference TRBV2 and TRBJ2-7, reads EPEVTQTPSHQVTQMGQEVILRCVPISNHLYFYWYRQILGQKVEFLVSFYNNEISEKSEIFDDQFSVERPDGSNFTLKIRSTKLEDSAMYFCASSRRLSYEQYFGPGTRLTVT.

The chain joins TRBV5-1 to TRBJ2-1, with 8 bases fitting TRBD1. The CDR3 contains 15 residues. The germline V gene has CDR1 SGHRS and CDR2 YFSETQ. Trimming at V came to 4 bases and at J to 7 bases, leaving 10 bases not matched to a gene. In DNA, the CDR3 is TGCGCCAGCAGCCAACGGACAGGGCCCGTAAATGAGCAGTTCTTC. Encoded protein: CASSQRTGPVNEQFF.

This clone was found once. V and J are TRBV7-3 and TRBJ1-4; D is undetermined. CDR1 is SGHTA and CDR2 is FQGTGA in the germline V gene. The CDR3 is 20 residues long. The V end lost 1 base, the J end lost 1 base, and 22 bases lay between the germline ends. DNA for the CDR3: TGTGCCAGCAGCTTAAATCCGCCGAACGGTAGGCCAGAAACTAATGAAAAACTGTTTTTT. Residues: CASSLNPPNGRPETNEKLFF. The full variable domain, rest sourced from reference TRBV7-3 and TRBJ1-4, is GAGVSQTPSNKVTEKGKYVELRCDPISGHTALYWYRQSLGQGPEFLIYFQGTGAADDSGLPNDRFFAVRPEGSVSTLKIQRTERGDSAVYLCASSLNPPNGRPETNEKLFFGSGTQLSVL.

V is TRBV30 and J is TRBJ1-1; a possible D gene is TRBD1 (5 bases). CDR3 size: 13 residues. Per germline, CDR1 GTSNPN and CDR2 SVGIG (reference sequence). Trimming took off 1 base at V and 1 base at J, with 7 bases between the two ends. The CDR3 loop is CAWSATGNTEAFF. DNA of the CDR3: TGTGCCTGGAGTGCCACAGGGAACACTGAAGCTTTCTTT.

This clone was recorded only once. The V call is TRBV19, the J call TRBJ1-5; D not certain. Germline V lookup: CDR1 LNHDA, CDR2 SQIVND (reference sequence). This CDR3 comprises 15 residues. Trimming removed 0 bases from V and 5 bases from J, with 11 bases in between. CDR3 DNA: TGTGCCAGTAGTATAGAGCCAGGAGACTATCAGCCCCAGCATTTT. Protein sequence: CASSIEPGDYQPQHF.

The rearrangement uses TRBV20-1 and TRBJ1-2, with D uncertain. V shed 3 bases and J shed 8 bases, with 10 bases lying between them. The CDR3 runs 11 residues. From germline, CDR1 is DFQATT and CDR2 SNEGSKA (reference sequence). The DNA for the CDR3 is TGCAGTGCTAGGGTGGACGGCGGCTACACCTTC. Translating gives CSARVDGGYTF.

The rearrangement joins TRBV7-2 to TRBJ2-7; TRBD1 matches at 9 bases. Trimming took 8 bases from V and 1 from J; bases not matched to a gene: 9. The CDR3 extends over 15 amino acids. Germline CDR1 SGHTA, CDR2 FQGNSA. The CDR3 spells CASAPRQGDSYEQYF. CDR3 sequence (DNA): TGTGCCAGCGCCCCGAGACAGGGGGATTCCTACGAGCAGTACTTC.

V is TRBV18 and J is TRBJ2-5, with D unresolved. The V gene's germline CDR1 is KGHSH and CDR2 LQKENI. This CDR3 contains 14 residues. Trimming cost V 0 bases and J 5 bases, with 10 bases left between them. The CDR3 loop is CASSPPDRWETQYF. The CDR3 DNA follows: TGTGCCAGCTCACCACCGGACCGGTGGGAGACCCAGTACTTC.

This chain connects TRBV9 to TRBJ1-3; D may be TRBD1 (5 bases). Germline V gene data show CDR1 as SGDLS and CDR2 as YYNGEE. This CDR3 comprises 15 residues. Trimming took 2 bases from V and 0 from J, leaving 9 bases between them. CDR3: CASSVDSHSGNTIYF. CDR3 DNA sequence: TGTGCCAGCAGCGTCGACAGCCACTCTGGAAACACCATATATTTT.

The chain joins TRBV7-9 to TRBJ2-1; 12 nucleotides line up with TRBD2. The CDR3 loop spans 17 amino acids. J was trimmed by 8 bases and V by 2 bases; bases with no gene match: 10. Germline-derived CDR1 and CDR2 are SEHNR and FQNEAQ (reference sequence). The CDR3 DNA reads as TGTGCCAGCAGCTTATTGAGGCGCCTAGCGGGAGGGGATGAGCAGTTCTTC. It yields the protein CASSLLRRLAGGDEQFF.

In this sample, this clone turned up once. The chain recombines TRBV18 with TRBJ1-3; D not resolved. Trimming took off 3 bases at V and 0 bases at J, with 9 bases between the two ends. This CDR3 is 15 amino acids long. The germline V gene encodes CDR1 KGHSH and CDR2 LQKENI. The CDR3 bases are TGTGCCAGCTCACCGATAAAGACCTCTGGAAACACCATATATTTT. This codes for CASSPIKTSGNTIYF.

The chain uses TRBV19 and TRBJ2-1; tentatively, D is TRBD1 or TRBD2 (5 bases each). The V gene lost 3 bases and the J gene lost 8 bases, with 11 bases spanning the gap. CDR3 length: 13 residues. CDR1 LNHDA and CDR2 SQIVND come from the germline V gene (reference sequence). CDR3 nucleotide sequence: TGTGCCAGTAGTATGAGGGTGGGGGATGAGCAGTTCTTC. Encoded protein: CASSMRVGDEQFF.

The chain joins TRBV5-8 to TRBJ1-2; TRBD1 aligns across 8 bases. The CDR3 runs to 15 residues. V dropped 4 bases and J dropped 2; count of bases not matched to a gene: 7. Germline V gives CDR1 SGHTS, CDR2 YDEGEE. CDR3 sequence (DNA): TGTGCCAGCAGCCTTGAAGGACAGGGAAACTATGGCTACACCTTC. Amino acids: CASSLEGQGNYGYTF.

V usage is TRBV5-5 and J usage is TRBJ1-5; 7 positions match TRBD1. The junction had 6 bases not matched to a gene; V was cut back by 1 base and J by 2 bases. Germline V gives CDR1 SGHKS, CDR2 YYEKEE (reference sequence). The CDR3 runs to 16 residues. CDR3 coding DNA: TGTGCCAGCAGCTTGTTTCCAGGACAGGGCAATCAGCCCCAGCATTTT. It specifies CASSLFPGQGNQPQHF. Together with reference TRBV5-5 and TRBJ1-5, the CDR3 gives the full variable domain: DAGVTQSPTHLIKTRGQQVTLRCSPISGHKSVSWYQQVLGQGPQFIFQYYEKEERGRGNFPDRFSARQFPNYSSELNVNALLLGDSALYLCASSLFPGQGNQPQHFGDGTRLSIL.

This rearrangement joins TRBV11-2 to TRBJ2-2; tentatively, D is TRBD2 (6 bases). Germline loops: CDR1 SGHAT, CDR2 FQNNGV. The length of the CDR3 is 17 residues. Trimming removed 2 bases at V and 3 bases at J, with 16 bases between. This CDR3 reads CASSLRRGSGHTGELFF. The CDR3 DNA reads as TGTGCCAGCAGCTTACGGAGGGGTAGCGGACACACCGGGGAGCTGTTTTTT. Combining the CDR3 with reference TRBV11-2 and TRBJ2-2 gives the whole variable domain EAGVAQSPRYKIIEKRQSVAFWCNPISGHATLYWYQQILGQGPKLLIQFQNNGVVDDSQLPKDRFSAERLKGVDSTLKIQPAKLEDSAVYLCASSLRRGSGHTGELFFGEGSRLTVL.

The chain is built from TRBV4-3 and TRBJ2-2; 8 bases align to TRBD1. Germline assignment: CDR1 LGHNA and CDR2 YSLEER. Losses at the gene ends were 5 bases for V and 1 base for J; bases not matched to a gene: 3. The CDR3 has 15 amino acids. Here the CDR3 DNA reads TGCGCCAGCAGCTTGGACAGGGAGAACACCGGGGAGCTGTTTTTT. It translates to CASSLDRENTGELFF.